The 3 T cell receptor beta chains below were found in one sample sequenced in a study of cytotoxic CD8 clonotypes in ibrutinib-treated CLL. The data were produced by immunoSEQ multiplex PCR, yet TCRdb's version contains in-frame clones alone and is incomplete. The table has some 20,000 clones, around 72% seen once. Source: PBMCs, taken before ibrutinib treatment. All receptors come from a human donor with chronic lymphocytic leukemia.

In DNA, the CDR3 is TGTGCCAGCAGTTTATCAGGTCGACGCCACTCTGGAAACACCATATATTTT. This gives the protein CASSLSGRRHSGNTIYF. The chain is built from TRBV27 and TRBJ1-3; D uncertain. Looked up from germline, CDR1 is MNHEY and CDR2 is SMNVEV (reference sequence). V dropped 0 bases and J dropped 0 bases, with 12 bases sitting between them. The CDR3 totals 17 residues.

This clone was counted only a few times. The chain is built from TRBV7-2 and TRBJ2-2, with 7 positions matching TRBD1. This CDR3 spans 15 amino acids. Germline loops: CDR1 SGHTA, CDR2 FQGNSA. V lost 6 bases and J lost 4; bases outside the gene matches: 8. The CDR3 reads CASSPGQPSTGELFF. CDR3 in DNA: TGTGCCAGCAGTCCGGGACAGCCCAGCACCGGGGAGCTGTTTTTT.

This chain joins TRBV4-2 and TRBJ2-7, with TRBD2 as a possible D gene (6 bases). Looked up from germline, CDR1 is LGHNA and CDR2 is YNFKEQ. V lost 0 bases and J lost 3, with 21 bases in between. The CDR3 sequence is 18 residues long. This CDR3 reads CASSQDGDSGGVGYEQYF. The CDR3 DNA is TGTGCCAGCAGCCAAGATGGGGATAGCGGCGGGGTAGGCTACGAGCAGTACTTC.